The 22 T cell receptor beta chains below come from one sample, sequenced in a study of T cell repertoires in cytomegalovirus infection. A single record per CDR3 protein comes from TCRdb applying MiXCR to the reads. The sample holds about 740,000 distinct CDR3 sequences, roughly 36% seen once. Sequencing was done on a sample of PBMCs. The origin of the receptors is a human donor in good health (CMV status not recorded). Some clones in this sample may be carry-over from other donors' samples.

The chain employs TRBV10-2 and TRBJ2-3; D is undetermined. CDR1 and CDR2 (germline): WSHSY, SAAADI. V lost 6 bases to trimming and J lost 0 bases, with 13 bases between them. The CDR3 has 15 residues. The CDR3: CASSAEPDSTDTQYF. CDR3 coding DNA: TGCGCCAGCAGCGCGGAACCAGATAGCACAGATACGCAGTATTTT.

J is TRBJ1-4 and V is TRBV7-9; D ambiguous. There are 14 residues in the CDR3. Per germline, CDR1 SEHNR and CDR2 FQNEAQ (reference sequence). V lost 5 bases to trimming and J lost 8 bases, with 15 bases between them. CDR3 sequence reads: CASSPPGMGEKLFF. CDR3 sequence (DNA): TGTGCCAGCAGCCCACCGGGGATGGGGGAAAAACTGTTTTTT. Together with reference TRBV7-9 and TRBJ1-4, the CDR3 gives the full variable domain: DTGVSQNPRHKITKRGQNVTFRCDPISEHNRLYWYRQTLGQGPEFLTYFQNEAQLEKSRLLSDRFSAERPKGSFSTLEIQRTEQGDSAMYLCASSPPGMGEKLFFGSGTQLSVL.

The DNA for the CDR3 is TGTGCCAGCAGTCCCTCTGGGGTAGGGAAGGGGGAGACCCAGTACTTC. Its protein is CASSPSGVGKGETQYF. The chain joins TRBV28 to TRBJ2-5; a possible D gene is TRBD1 (5 bases). This CDR3 comprises 16 residues. V shed 5 bases and J shed 5 bases, with 21 bases lying between them. Germline CDR1 and CDR2: MDHEN and SYDVKM.

The V gene is TRBV28, the J gene TRBJ2-2, with no clear D. V was pared by 6 bases and J by 0 bases, with 17 bases between. The CDR3 runs 17 residues. Germline CDR1 and CDR2: MDHEN and SYDVKM. The CDR3 DNA reads TGTGCCAGCAGCGACGCGATTTGGGAAACGAACACCGGGGAGCTGTTTTTT. Protein: CASSDAIWETNTGELFF.

Concerning this clonotype: A much larger clone is a single base away; this may be a read error. The chain joins TRBV28 to TRBJ1-1; 9 bases match TRBD1. CDR3 length: 16 residues. Germline V gene lookup returns CDR1 MDHEN and CDR2 SYDVKM. The CDR3 DNA follows: TGTGCCAGCAGTTTCTTAGGGACAGGGCGGAGAACTGAATCTTTCTTT. Its protein product is CASSFLGTGRRTESFF.

This clonotype showed up just a few times. Being one base from a much bigger clone, this may be a read error. CDR3 residues: CSSSVDVNTEAFF. The CDR3 bases are TGTTCCAGCAGCGTAGATGTGAACACTGAAGCTTTCTTT. The chain has TRBV9 and TRBJ1-1; D unclear. This CDR3 is 13 amino acids long. In germline, CDR1 is SGDLS, CDR2 YYNGEE.

Worth noting for this clonotype: Likely a read error: the CDR3 ends without its conserved phenylalanine or tryptophan. The J gene is TRBJ1-4, the V gene TRBV6-6; perhaps TRBD1 as D (5 bases). The CDR3 spans 16 residues. Germline CDR1 MNHNY, CDR2 SVGAGI (reference sequence). V lost 4 bases, J lost 5 bases, and 17 bases lay in between. Here the CDR3 reads CASSSRDPNHNEKLFS. In nucleotides, the CDR3 is TGTGCCAGCAGTTCAAGGGACCCTAACCACAATGAAAAACTGTTTTCT.

This clonotype was seen repeatedly, ten times or more. The chain has TRBV12-3 or TRBV12-4 and TRBJ2-1; TRBD2 aligns across 12 bases. V dropped 2 bases and J dropped 5; count of bases not matched to a gene: 4. The length of the CDR3 is 16 residues. In DNA form, the CDR3 reads TGTGCCAGCAGTTTATCACGACTAGCGGGGGACAATGAGCAGTTCTTC. Protein: CASSLSRLAGDNEQFF.

The chain joins TRBV6-2 or TRBV6-3 to TRBJ2-7; weak D call: TRBD2 (5 bases). Germline-derived CDR1 and CDR2 are MNHEY and SVGEGT. The CDR3 runs 15 residues. The germline V and J ends were trimmed by 4 bases and 3 bases, with 16 bases remaining between them. The CDR3 sequence is CASSFKRGLFYEQYF. The CDR3 DNA is TGTGCCAGCAGTTTCAAGAGAGGACTGTTCTACGAGCAGTACTTC.

There are a few counts of this clonotype. The CDR3 is CASSLTGQDRSPLHF. CDR3 sequence (DNA): TGTGCCAGCAGTTTAACGGGACAAGATAGATCACCCCTCCACTTT. The chain employs TRBV27 and TRBJ1-6, with TRBD1 as a possible D gene (6 bases). Per germline, CDR1 MNHEY and CDR2 SMNVEV (reference sequence). V lost 2 bases and J 10 bases, leaving 15 bases between the germline ends. The CDR3 runs 15 residues.

A few counts support this clonotype. The chain carries TRBV27 and TRBJ1-3; D might be TRBD1 (5 bases). The germline V gene has CDR1 MNHEY and CDR2 SMNVEV (reference sequence). This CDR3 comprises 15 residues. Between the trimmed V and J ends, which lost 6 bases and 3 bases, there was a span of 15 bases. CDR3 sequence reads: CASSLSGRSGNTIYF. CDR3 nucleotide sequence: TGTGCCAGCAGCTTGTCGGGACGGAGTGGAAACACCATATATTTT.

V and J are TRBV30 and TRBJ1-1; no clear D gene. The CDR3 has 12 amino acids. V lost 0 bases, J lost 4 bases, and 6 bases lay in between. CDR1 and CDR2 from the germline V gene are GTSNPN and SVGIG (reference sequence). CDR3 DNA: TGTGCCTGGAGTGTACAACGCACTGAAGCTTTCTTT. It is translated as CAWSVQRTEAFF.

This clonotype was seen a few times. The J gene is TRBJ2-5, the V gene TRBV7-6; D gene ambiguous. CDR3 length: 16 residues. Germline CDR1 is SGHVS and CDR2 is FNYEAQ. The germline V and J ends were trimmed by 1 base and 4 bases, with 16 bases remaining between them. CDR3 coding DNA: TGTGCCAGCAGCTTAGGTGCTCAGGATTATATAGAGACCCAGTACTTC. Translating it yields CASSLGAQDYIETQYF.

The table lists this clonotype with a few counts. This chain links TRBV7-6 with TRBJ2-6; either TRBD1 or TRBD2 may fit D (5 bases each). V was pared by 7 bases and J by 4 bases, with 14 bases between. Looked up from germline, CDR1 is SGHVS and CDR2 is FNYEAQ. The length of the CDR3 is 15 residues. The CDR3 here is CASTDRGVGANVLTF. The CDR3 DNA reads as TGTGCCAGCACGGACCGAGGGGTAGGGGCCAACGTCCTGACTTTC.

This sequence joins TRBV5-1 and TRBJ1-6; possibly TRBD1 for D (5 bases). V lost 5 bases and J lost 6, with 18 bases in between. The CDR3 loop spans 16 amino acids. Germline loops: CDR1 SGHRS, CDR2 YFSETQ. The CDR3 DNA reads as TGCGCCAGCAGAACTACCCGGGACCGACGTAATTCACCCCTCCACTTT. Amino acid sequence: CASRTTRDRRNSPLHF.

The gene calls are TRBV10-3 and TRBJ1-2; D may be TRBD1 (5 bases). Trimming left V 4 bases short and J 5 bases short, with 23 bases between. This CDR3 comprises 17 residues. Germline values: CDR1 ENHRY, CDR2 SYGVKD. The CDR3 sequence is CAISGKERTPGEYGYTF. DNA for the CDR3: TGTGCCATCAGTGGGAAGGAGAGGACACCGGGTGAATATGGCTACACCTTC.

V is TRBV2 and J is TRBJ2-3; 7 bases fit TRBD2. CDR1 and CDR2 (germline): SNHLY, FYNNEI. V was pared by 8 bases and J by 0 bases, with 14 bases of the junction left unmatched. The CDR3 loop spans 17 amino acids. This CDR3 is CASEASGAPSSTDTQYF. The CDR3 DNA is TGTGCCAGCGAGGCTAGCGGTGCACCTTCTAGCACAGATACGCAGTATTTT.

Ten or more counts support this clonotype. CDR3 nucleotides: TGTGCCAGCAGTCCCCAGGGTGGGGAGACCCAGTACTTC. Encoded protein: CASSPQGGETQYF. V gene TRBV28 combines with J gene TRBJ2-5; TRBD1 is a possible D gene (5 bases). Germline CDR1 and CDR2: MDHEN and SYDVKM. The CDR3 length is 13 residues. Trimming stripped 5 bases from V and 5 bases from J, with 12 bases between. Full variable domain (rest looked up from reference TRBV28 and TRBJ2-5): DVKVTQSSRYLVKRTGEKVFLECVQDMDHENMFWYRQDPGLGLRLIYFSYDVKMKEKGDIPEGYSVSREKKERFSLILESASTNQTSMYLCASSPQGGETQYFGPGTRLLVL.

Notes on this clonotype: Since no conserved phenylalanine or tryptophan closes the CDR3, a read error is the likely cause. This rearrangement joins TRBV7-2 to TRBJ2-5; 7 bases match TRBD2. The CDR3 spans 13 residues. Looked up from germline, CDR1 is SGHTA and CDR2 is FQGNSA. After removal of 3 bases from V and 4 bases from J, the junction contained 2 bases not matched to a gene. The chain's CDR3 is CASSFGGRETQYV. For the CDR3, the DNA is TGTGCCAGCAGCTTTGGCGGGAGAGAGACCCAGTACGTC.

This rearrangement joins TRBV20-1 to TRBJ1-2; tentatively, D is TRBD1 (6 bases). Per the germline V gene, CDR1 is DFQATT and CDR2 is SNEGSKA (reference sequence). This CDR3 is 15 amino acids long. Deletions cut 6 bases from V and 4 bases from J, with 21 bases between. CDR3 sequence reads: CSAPPGRGLFYGYTF. DNA of the CDR3: TGCAGTGCGCCCCCCGGGCGGGGGCTGTTCTATGGCTACACCTTC.

The chain uses TRBV7-6 and TRBJ2-2; tentative D call: TRBD2 (5 bases). Between the trimmed V and J ends, which lost 3 bases and 5 bases, there was a span of 10 bases. Germline V gene data show CDR1 as SGHVS and CDR2 as FNYEAQ. This CDR3 is 14 amino acids long. The CDR3 reads CASSFKQRTGELFF. CDR3 nucleotide sequence: TGTGCCAGCAGCTTTAAACAGCGGACCGGGGAGCTGTTTTTT.

This clonotype was seen more than once but under ten times. V gene TRBV7-2 combines with J gene TRBJ1-1; D not certain. The CDR3 is 15 residues long. Trimming removed 5 bases at V and 1 base at J, with 14 bases between. Germline CDR1 SGHTA, CDR2 FQGNSA. CDR3 DNA sequence: TGTGCCAGCAGCACTTATGGAAGGAGGAACACTGAAGCTTTCTTT. Its protein is CASSTYGRRNTEAFF. Using reference TRBV7-2 and TRBJ1-1 for the parts outside the CDR3, the full variable domain is GAGVSQSPSNKVTEKGKDVELRCDPISGHTALYWYRQSLGQGLEFLIYFQGNSAPDKSGLPSDRFSAERTGGSVSTLTIQRTQQEDSAVYLCASSTYGRRNTEAFFGQGTRLTVV.